This T cell receptor (beta chain) was observed in a study of T cells in Graves' hyperthyroidism and ophthalmopathy (dated by TCRdb to the late 2010s). Some background on the complete study: Peripheral blood was collected at initial diagnosis, before any treatment. A discovery cohort of about a hundred patients, approximately 44 with Graves' ophthalmopathy and 55 to 60 with stable Graves' hyperthyroidism, was used to find distinguishing TCR V-J signatures. Whether ophthalmopathy could be predicted prospectively was tested in an independent validation cohort made up of some 20 hyperthyroidism patients plus 17 patients who later progressed to ophthalmopathy. For training and testing, the roughly 100 patients in the discovery cohort were randomly divided in a 7:3 ratio. The study also compared thyroid tissue and blood T-cell repertoires from about six Graves' hyperthyroidism patients. After sampling, hyperthyroidism patients received methimazole starting at 30 mg daily, and ophthalmopathy patients received high-dose intravenous methylprednisolone. TCR Vbeta CDR3 sequencing of 120 to 150 peripheral blood samples (43 ophthalmopathy, 75 hyperthyroidism and about 17 progressor patients) is reported in the paper.

This clonotype was detected only a few times. Its specific antigen is unknown. Per-nucleotide qualities are absent, and no much larger clonotype sits a single base away. The TCR beta CDR3 regions were amplified from the RNA transcripts. A first-round RT-PCR of the TCR CDR3 used the HTBI primer set with the Qiagen OneStep RT-PCR kit. The libraries were constructed in a second round of multiplex PCR and then size-selected and purified. Paired-end sequencing of the libraries was performed with 100 bp reads on an Illumina HiSeq2000. Regarding the original processing steps: SOAPnuke was used to process the raw data, with reads discarded if the reads contained adapters or uncalled bases, had a mean Phred below 15, or lacked an exact constant-primer or identifier match. High-quality paired reads were merged with COPE v1.2.5, and unique nucleotide sequences were defined as clonotypes. Clonotypes were aligned to IMGT TRBV, TRBD and TRBJ reference segments using MiTCR v1.1. Analysis was restricted to V-J combinations with a frequency above 0.0001, which covered roughly 99% of repertoires. A TCS score was defined as the ratio between F50 (clonal expansion) and ExV (chaos), using BLOSUM62-based TCRdist between CDR3 peptides within each V-J. Welch's t-statistics and random forest reduced roughly 500 V-J features to fewer than 15, which were used in a naive Bayes classifier (R e1071). TCRdb reran the public reads through fastp at Q25 and MiXCR, keeping productive beta chains. Here each entry gathers all rows of one CDR3 protein and keeps the most common genes and DNA. These V and J calls are TCRdb output, not the study's own analysis. The sample table shows hundreds of thousands of distinct CDR3 sequences, and approximately 15% are seen once. The ten largest clones take up roughly 7.4% of the sample.

Summary of the overall study and its limitations: In validation, the model predicted progression to ophthalmopathy a median of approximately 6.3 months before onset, with over 55% sensitivity and just under 75% specificity. Most expanded thyroid clonotypes (frequency above 0.001) were also detected in blood, suggesting blood repertoires may reflect thyroid immune responses. No statistical method was used to fix the sample size in advance, and group allocation was not hidden from the investigators. A model built on a 13 V-J signature distinguished ophthalmopathy from stable hyperthyroidism, reaching around 90% sensitivity and around 81% specificity in cross-validation and 80%/75% in testing.

V has 9 bases trimmed and J has 7 bases trimmed; junction bases matching no gene number 8. From the cysteine up to the phenylalanine, the CDR3 has a length of 13 residues. The CDR3 DNA has 39 bases and is translated from base 1. The germline V gene (reference sequence) provides CDR1 LNHDA and CDR2 SQIVND. Graves' hyperthyroidism was defined as stable when no progression to ophthalmopathy occurred over 18 months of follow-up. The hyperthyroidism patients were between 18 and 65 years old and newly diagnosed, with a disease duration of less than 2 months. The study excluded patients with uncontrolled infections, other autoimmune diseases, pregnancy or lactation. Diagnoses were based on clinical symptoms, serum thyroxine and TRAb, thyroid ultrasound and orbital computed tomography. Ficoll-Paque density gradient centrifugation was used to isolate PBMCs from approximately 11 ml of fresh peripheral blood. Total RNA was extracted with Trizol reagent, and quality was checked on an Agilent 2100 Bioanalyzer.

The origin of this receptor is a woman between 18 and 29 years old with Graves' hyperthyroidism. This receptor chain uses TRBV19 and TRBJ1-5, with 8 bases aligning to TRBD1. Sequencing was carried out using blood. The DNA reads as follows: TGTGCCAGCCAGGCGGACAGGGAACAGCCCCAGCATTTT. This sequence encodes CASQADREQPQHF.